This T cell receptor beta chain emerged from a study of blood T cell repertoires in COVID-19. V lost 5 bases, J lost 6 bases, and 8 bases stayed unmatched. CDR1 is MNHEY, CDR2 SMNVEV, per germline (reference sequence). This CDR3 comprises 15 residues. Assay used: immunoSEQ multiplex PCR; TCRdb lists only in-frame clones, some missing. The sample contains some 250,000 clones, 88% of which appear only once. The sample taken for sequencing was peripheral blood. The V gene is TRBV27, the J gene TRBJ1-1, with TRBD1 identical over 11 bases. The sequence came from a woman aged 40 to 50 who had recovered from COVID-19. The CDR3 is CASSPYRDRGSEAFF. CDR3 sequence (DNA): TGTGCCAGCAGTCCATACCGGGACAGGGGGTCTGAAGCTTTCTTT.